This TCR beta chain was recorded in a study of CD8 T cells in Susac syndrome. Study at large: Patients with Susac syndrome who were sequenced included six with active disease and fewer than 10 in remission.

Germline V gene data show CDR1 as GTSNPN and CDR2 as SVGIG (reference sequence). Trimming shortened V by 0 bases and J by 9 bases, and 21 bases separated the two germline ends. The CDR3 is 15 amino acids. From blood CD8+ and CD4+ T cells, the TCR beta chain was sequenced. Susac syndrome patients met recently defined diagnostic criteria for definite or probable disease. With random hexamers, reverse transcription was performed on about 0.45 to 1 ug of RNA. TCRdb recomputed calls from the immunoSEQ multiplex PCR reads with MiXCR, one row per CDR3 protein. The repertoire has roughly 190,000 distinct CDR3 sequences, almost 96% of them found once; the top ten carry 0.098%.

Material for sequencing was CD4+ T cells from PBMCs. The receptor was derived from a human donor with Susac syndrome. This chain links TRBV30 with TRBJ2-7; no reliable D call. The CDR3 is CAWSVPLDGPSAQYF. In DNA form, the CDR3 reads TGTGCCTGGAGTGTCCCTCTGGACGGCCCCTCAGCGCAGTACTTC.